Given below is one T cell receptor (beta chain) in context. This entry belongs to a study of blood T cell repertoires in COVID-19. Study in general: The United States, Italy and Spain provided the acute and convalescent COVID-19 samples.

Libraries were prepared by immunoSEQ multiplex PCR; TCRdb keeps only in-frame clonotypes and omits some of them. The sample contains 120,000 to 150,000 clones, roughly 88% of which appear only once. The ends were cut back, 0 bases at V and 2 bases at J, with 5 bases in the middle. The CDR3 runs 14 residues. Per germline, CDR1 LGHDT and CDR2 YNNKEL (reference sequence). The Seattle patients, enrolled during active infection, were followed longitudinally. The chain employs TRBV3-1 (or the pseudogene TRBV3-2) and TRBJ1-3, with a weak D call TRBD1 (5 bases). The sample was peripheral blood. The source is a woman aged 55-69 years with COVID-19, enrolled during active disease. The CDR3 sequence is CASSQEGAGNTIYF. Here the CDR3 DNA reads TGTGCCAGCAGCCAAGAAGGGGCTGGAAACACCATATATTTT.